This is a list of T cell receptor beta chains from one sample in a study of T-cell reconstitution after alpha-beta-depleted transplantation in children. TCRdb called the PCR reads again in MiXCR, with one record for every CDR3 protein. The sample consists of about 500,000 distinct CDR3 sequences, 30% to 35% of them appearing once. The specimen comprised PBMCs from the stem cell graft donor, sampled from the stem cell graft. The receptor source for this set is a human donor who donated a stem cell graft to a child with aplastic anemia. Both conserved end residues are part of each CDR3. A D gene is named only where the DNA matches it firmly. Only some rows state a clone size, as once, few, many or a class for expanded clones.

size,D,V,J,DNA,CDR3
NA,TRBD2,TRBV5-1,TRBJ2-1,TGCGCCAGCAGCACGTATAGCGGGATCAACTACAATGAGCAGTTCTTC,CASSTYSGINYNEQFF
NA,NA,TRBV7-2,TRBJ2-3,TGTGCCAGCAGCTTAACACTGGGGGGACTGGATACGCAGTATTTT,CASSLTLGGLDTQYF
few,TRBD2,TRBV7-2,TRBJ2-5,TGTGCCAGCAGCTTGACCCCAGCGGGAGGCTCAGAGACCCAGTACTTC,CASSLTPAGGSETQYF
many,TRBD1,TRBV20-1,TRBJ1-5,TGCAGTGCTACTCGAGGGACAGGTAATCAGCCCCAGCATTTT,CSATRGTGNQPQHF
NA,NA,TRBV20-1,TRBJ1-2,TGCAGTGCTACTACCGATGGCTACACCTTC,CSATTDGYTF
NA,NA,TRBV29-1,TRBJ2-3,TGCAGCGTGGCAGGGTGGGAGGGCACAGATACGCAGTATTTT,CSVAGWEGTDTQYF
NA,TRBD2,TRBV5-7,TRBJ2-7,TGTGCCAGCTCAACAAGGGGCCGAGCGGGGACGAGCTCCTACGAGCAGTACTTC,CASSTRGRAGTSSYEQYF
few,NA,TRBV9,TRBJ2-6,TGTGCCAGCAGCGTAGCTCTCTGGTCTGGGGCCAACGTCCTGACTTTC,CASSVALWSGANVLTF
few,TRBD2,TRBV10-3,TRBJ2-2,TGTGCCATCAGGGGTACGACTAGCGGGGCGAACACCGGGGAGCTGTTTTTT,CAIRGTTSGANTGELFF
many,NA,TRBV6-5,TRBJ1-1,TGTGCCAGCAGTTACTCCTCCACACAGGGTTTAGGCCGAGCTTTCTTT,CASSYSSTQGLGRAFF
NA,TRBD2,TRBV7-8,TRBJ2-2,TGTGCCAGCAGCTCGACTAGCGGGAGGGCTAACACCGGGGAGCTGTTTTTT,CASSSTSGRANTGELFF
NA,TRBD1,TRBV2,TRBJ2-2,TGTGCCAGCAGCGGGGACAGGGGGCGCAACGGGGAGCTGTTTTTT,CASSGDRGRNGELFF
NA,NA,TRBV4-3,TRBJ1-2,TGCGCCAGCAGCCCAAACCCCACACGCGCTAACTATGGCTACACCTTC,CASSPNPTRANYGYTF
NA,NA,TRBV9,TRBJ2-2,TGTGCCAGCAGCGTAGGGACAGTCTTAAACACCGGGGAGCTGTTTTTT,CASSVGTVLNTGELFF
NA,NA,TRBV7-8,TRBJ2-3,TGTGCCAGCAGCTCGCAGGGTAGAAGCACAGATACGCAGTATTTT,CASSSQGRSTDTQYF
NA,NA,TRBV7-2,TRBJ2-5,TGTGCCAGCAGCCTCCAATGGACAGAGACCCAGTACTTC,CASSLQWTETQYF
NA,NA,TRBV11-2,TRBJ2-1,TGTGCCAGCAGCTTAGCCCCGCGGGCGACCTCCTACAATGAGCAGTTCTTC,CASSLAPRATSYNEQFF
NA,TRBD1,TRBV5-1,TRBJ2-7,TGCGCCAGCCAAGAAGGACAGGGTTCTGGCGAGCAGTACTTC,CASQEGQGSGEQYF
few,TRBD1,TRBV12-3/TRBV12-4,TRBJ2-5,TGTGCCAGCAGTCCCTCAGGGACAGCCACGCAAGAGACCCAGTACTTC,CASSPSGTATQETQYF
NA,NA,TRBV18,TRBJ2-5,TGTGCCAGCTCCAATGGCTGGGGGAAAAGGGCGAATTGGGAGACCCAGTACTTC,CASSNGWGKRANWETQYF
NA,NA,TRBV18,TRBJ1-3,TGTGCCAGCTCACAACAGACAGGACGGGACACCATATATTTT,CASSQQTGRDTIYF
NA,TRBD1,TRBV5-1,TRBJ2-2,TGCGCCAGCAGCTTTCTTCACAGGGATCTAGGGGGCGGAGACTCGAACACCGGGGAGCTGTTTTTT,CASSFLHRDLGGGDSNTGELFF
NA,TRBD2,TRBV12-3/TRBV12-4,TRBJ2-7,TGTGCCAGCAGTTCTCCGGCTAGCGGGATTTACGAGCAGTACTTC,CASSSPASGIYEQYF
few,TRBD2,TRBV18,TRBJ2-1,TGTGCCAGCTCACCCATCGGGACTAGATCCTACAATGAGCAGTTCTTC,CASSPIGTRSYNEQFF
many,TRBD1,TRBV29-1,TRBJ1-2,TGCAGCGCTCGACAGGGGGCGAGCTATGGCTACACCTTC,CSARQGASYGYTF
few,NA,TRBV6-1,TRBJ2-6,TGTGCCAGCAGTGAAGGGGTTATTAAATCTGGGGCCAACGTCCTGACTTTC,CASSEGVIKSGANVLTF
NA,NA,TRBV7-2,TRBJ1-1,TGTGCCAGCAGCCGGGACTTCAACACTGAAGCTTTCTTT,CASSRDFNTEAFF
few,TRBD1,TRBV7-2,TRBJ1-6,TGTGCCAGCAGCCAAGGACAGGGGGTATCACCCCTCCACTTT,CASSQGQGVSPLHF
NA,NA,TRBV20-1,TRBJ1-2,TGCAGTGCTAGAGCGGGGAGTAACTATGGCTACACCTTC,CSARAGSNYGYTF
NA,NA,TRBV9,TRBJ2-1,TGTGCCAGCAGCGTACGCAGGGGGGATTACAATGAGCAGTTCTTC,CASSVRRGDYNEQFF
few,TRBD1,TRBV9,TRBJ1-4,TGTGCCAGCAGCGCGGGGACAGCGGCTTCCGTGGAAAAACTGTTTTTT,CASSAGTAASVEKLFF
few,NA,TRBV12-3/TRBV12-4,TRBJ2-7,TGTGCCAGCAGTCATTGGCGGGACAGCTACTCCTACGAGCAGTACTTC,CASSHWRDSYSYEQYF
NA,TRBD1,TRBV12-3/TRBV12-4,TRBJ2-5,TGTGCCAGCGGATCGACAGGGCTCGAGACCCAGTACTTC,CASGSTGLETQYF
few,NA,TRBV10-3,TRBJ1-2,TGTGCCATCAGAGGAAAGGGAAACTATGGCTACACCTTC,CAIRGKGNYGYTF
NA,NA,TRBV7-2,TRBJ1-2,TGTGCCAGCAGCTTAGCGTTCGGCTCTAACTATGGCTACACCTTC,CASSLAFGSNYGYTF
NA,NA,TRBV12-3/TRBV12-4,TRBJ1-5,TGTGCCAGCAGTTCGGCCCCTCAGGGAAATCAGCCCCAGCATTTT,CASSSAPQGNQPQHF
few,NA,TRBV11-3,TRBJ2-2,TGTGCCAGCGGCCGTCTAGGAACGAACACCGGGGAGCTGTTTTTT,CASGRLGTNTGELFF
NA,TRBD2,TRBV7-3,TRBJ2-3,TGTGCCAGCAGCCCGACCGGCGGGAGTCGGTATTTT,CASSPTGGSRYF
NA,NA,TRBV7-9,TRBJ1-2,TGTGCCAGCAGCTTAGCGCGGGTAGGGAGCGACTATGGCTACACCTTC,CASSLARVGSDYGYTF
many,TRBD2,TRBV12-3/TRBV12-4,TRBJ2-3,TGTGCCAGCAGTTTCGGGGGGACGGGAGATACGCAGTATTTT,CASSFGGTGDTQYF
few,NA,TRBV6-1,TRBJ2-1,TGTGCCAGCAGCACGACTTTCCTGAATGAGCAGTTCTTC,CASSTTFLNEQFF
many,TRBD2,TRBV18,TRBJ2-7,TGCGCCAGCAGCCCAGGACTAGCGGGAGCCTACGAGCAGTACTTC,CASSPGLAGAYEQYF
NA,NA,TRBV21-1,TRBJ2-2,TGTGCCAGCAGCAAATTCGGAGGGAGGACGAACACCGGGGAGCTGTTTTTT,CASSKFGGRTNTGELFF
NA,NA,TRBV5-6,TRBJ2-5,TGTGCCAGCAGCCCTACAGGTTGGGAGACCCAGTACTTC,CASSPTGWETQYF
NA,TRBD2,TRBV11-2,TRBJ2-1,TGTGCCAGCAGCTTCCGACTAGCGGGAGGGGGGGATGAGCAGTTCTTC,CASSFRLAGGGDEQFF
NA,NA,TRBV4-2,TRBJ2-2,TGTGCCAGCAGCCAAGAAGTAGGAGCGCGGAACACCGGGGAGCTGTTTTTT,CASSQEVGARNTGELFF
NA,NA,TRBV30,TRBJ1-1,TGTGCCTGGAGTGTTTTGGGAGTGAACACTGAAGCTTTCTTT,CAWSVLGVNTEAFF
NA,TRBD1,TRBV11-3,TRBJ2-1,TGTGCCAGCAGCTTAGGGGACAGATACAATGAGCAGTTCTTC,CASSLGDRYNEQFF
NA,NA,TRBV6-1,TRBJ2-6,TGTGCCAGCAGTGAGGGTAGCTCTGGGGCCAACGTCCTGACTTTC,CASSEGSSGANVLTF
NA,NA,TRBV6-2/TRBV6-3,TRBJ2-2,TGTGCCAGCAGTCTCCCGACTCCGCCGAACGGGGAGCTGTTTTTT,CASSLPTPPNGELFF
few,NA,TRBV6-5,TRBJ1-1,TGTGCCAGCAGTTACTCTCCCTGGGGGAACACTGAAGCTTTCTTT,CASSYSPWGNTEAFF
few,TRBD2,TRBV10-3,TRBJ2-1,TGTGCCATCAGTGACCAAAGCGGGAGGGCCTGGAATGAGCAGTTCTTC,CAISDQSGRAWNEQFF
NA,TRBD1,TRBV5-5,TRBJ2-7,TGTGCCAGCAGCTTGGGGGCAGGGGGCGACGAGCAGTACTTC,CASSLGAGGDEQYF
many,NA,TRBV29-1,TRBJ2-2,TGCAGCGTTGAGGGCACCGGGGAGCTGTTTTTT,CSVEGTGELFF
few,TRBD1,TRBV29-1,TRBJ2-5,TGCAGCGTGGCAACAGGGGGGGAGACCCAGTACTTC,CSVATGGETQYF